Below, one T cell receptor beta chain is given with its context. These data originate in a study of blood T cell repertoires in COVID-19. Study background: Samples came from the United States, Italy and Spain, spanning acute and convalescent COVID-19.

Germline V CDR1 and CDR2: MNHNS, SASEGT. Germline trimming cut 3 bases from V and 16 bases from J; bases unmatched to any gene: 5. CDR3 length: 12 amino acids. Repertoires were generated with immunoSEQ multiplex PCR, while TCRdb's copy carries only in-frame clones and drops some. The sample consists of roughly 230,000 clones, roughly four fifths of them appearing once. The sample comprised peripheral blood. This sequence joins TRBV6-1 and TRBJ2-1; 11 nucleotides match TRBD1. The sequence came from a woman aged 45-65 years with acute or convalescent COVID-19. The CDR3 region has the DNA TGTGCCAGCAGTGAGAGGACAGGGGGCGAATTCTTC. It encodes CASSERTGGEFF.